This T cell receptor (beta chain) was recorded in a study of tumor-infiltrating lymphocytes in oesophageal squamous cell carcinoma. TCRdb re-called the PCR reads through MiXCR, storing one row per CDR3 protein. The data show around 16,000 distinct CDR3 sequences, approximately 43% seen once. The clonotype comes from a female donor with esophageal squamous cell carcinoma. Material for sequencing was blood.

The CDR3 coding sequence is TGTGCCAGCAGTGCAGGACAGGTCGGTCAGCCCCAGCATTTT. This codes for CASSAGQVGQPQHF. The chain combines TRBV27 with TRBJ1-5, with 7 bases fitting TRBD1. CDR3 size: 14 residues. Germline V lookup: CDR1 MNHEY, CDR2 SMNVEV (reference sequence). V was pared by 5 bases and J by 6 bases, with 7 bases of the junction left unmatched.